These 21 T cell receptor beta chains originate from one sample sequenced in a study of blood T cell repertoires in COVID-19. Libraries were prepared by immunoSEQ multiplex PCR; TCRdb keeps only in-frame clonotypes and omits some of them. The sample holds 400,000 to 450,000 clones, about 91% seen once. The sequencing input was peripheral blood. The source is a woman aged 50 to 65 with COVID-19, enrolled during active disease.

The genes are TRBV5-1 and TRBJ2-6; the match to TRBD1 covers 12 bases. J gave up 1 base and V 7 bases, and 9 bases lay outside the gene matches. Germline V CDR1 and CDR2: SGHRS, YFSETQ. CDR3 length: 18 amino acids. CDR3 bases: TGCGCCAGCGGGGGACAGGGGGCGCAGGGATCTGGGGCCAACGTCCTGACTTTC. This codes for CASGGQGAQGSGANVLTF.

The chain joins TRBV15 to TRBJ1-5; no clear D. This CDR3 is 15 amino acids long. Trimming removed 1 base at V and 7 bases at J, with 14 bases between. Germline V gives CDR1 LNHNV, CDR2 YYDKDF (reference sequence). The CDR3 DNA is TGTGCCACCAGCAGAGGGCGGCAATTGAGACAGCCCCAGCATTTT. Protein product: CATSRGRQLRQPQHF. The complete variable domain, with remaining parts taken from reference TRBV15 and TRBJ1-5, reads DAMVIQNPRYQVTQFGKPVTLSCSQTLNHNVMYWYQQKSSQAPKLLFHYYDKDFNNEADTPDNFQSRRPNTSFCFLDIRSPGLGDTAMYLCATSRGRQLRQPQHFGDGTRLSIL.

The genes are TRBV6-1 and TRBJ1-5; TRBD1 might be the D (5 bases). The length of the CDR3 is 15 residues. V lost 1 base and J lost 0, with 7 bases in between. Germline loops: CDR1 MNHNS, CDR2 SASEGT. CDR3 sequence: CASSEGRASNQPQHF. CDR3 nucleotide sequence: TGTGCCAGCAGTGAAGGCAGGGCTAGCAATCAGCCCCAGCATTTT.

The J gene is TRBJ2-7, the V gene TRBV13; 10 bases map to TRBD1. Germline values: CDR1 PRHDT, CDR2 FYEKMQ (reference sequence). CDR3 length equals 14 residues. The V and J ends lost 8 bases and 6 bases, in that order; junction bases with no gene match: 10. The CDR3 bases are TGTGCCAGCTTACCGAGACAGGGGGCAGGCGAGCAGTACTTC. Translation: CASLPRQGAGEQYF. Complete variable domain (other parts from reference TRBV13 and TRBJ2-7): AAGVIQSPRHLIKEKRETATLKCYPIPRHDTVYWYQQGPGQDPQFLISFYEKMQSDKGSIPDRFSAQQFSDYHSELNMSSLELGDSALYFCASLPRQGAGEQYFGPGTRLTVT.

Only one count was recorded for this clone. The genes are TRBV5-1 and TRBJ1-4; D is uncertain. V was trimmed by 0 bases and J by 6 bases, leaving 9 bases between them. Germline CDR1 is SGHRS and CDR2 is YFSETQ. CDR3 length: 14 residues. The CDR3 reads CASSLVGVDEKLFF. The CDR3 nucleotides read TGCGCCAGCAGCTTGGTTGGAGTGGATGAAAAACTGTTTTTT.

The CDR3 DNA is TGTGCCAGCATCACTCTGCGGGGTAATTCACCCCTCCACTTT. It translates to CASITLRGNSPLHF. The chain combines TRBV28 with TRBJ1-6, with D unclear. CDR1 and CDR2 from the germline V gene are MDHEN and SYDVKM. V was pared by 7 bases and J by 6 bases, with 13 bases between. This CDR3 comprises 14 residues. The complete variable domain, with remaining parts taken from reference TRBV28 and TRBJ1-6, reads DVKVTQSSRYLVKRTGEKVFLECVQDMDHENMFWYRQDPGLGLRLIYFSYDVKMKEKGDIPEGYSVSREKKERFSLILESASTNQTSMYLCASITLRGNSPLHFGNGTRLTVT.

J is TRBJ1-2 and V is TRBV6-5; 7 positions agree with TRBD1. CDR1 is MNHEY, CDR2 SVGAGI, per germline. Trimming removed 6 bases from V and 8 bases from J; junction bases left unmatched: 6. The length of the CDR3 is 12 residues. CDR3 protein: CASSSTGEGYTF. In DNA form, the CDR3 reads TGTGCCAGCAGCTCCACAGGGGAGGGCTACACCTTC.

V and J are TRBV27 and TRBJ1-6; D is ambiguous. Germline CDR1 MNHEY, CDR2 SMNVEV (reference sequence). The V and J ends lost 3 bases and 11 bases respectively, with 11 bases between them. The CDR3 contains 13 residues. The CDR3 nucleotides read TGTGCCAGCAGTTTCACTCAATTCGCACCCCTCCACTTT. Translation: CASSFTQFAPLHF.

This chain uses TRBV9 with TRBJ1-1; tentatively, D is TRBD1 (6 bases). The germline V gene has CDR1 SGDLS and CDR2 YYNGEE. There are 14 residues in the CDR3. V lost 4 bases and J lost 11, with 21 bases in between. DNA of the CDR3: TGTGCCAGCAGCCCTAGGGGGGAGGGGGAGACGGCTTTCTTT. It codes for CASSPRGEGETAFF.

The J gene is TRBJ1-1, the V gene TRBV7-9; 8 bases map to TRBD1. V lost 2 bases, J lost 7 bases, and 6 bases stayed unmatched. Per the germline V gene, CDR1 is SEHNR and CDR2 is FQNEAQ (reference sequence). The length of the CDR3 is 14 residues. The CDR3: CASSLLDRANEAFF. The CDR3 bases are TGTGCCAGCAGCTTATTGGACAGGGCTAATGAAGCTTTCTTT.

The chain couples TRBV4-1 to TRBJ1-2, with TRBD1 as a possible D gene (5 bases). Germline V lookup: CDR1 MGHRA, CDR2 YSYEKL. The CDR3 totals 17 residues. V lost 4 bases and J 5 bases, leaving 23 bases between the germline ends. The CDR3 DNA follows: TGCGCCAGCAGCCCTGGGGCAGCATTTTTCACTCCTTATGGCTACACCTTC. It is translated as CASSPGAAFFTPYGYTF.

The CDR3 sequence: CASRRQYSYEQYF. The CDR3 DNA reads as TGTGCCAGCAGGCGACAGTACTCCTACGAGCAGTACTTC. The chain has TRBV12-3 or TRBV12-4 and TRBJ2-7, with TRBD1 as a possible D gene (5 bases). The CDR3 is made up of 13 amino acids. V was shortened by 6 bases and J by 0 bases, with 9 bases between the two germline ends.

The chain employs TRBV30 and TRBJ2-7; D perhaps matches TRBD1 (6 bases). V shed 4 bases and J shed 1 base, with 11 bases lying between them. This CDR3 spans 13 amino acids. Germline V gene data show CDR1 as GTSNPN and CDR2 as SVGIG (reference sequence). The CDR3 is CAWNGGQSYEQYF. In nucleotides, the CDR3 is TGTGCCTGGAATGGAGGACAGTCCTACGAGCAGTACTTC.

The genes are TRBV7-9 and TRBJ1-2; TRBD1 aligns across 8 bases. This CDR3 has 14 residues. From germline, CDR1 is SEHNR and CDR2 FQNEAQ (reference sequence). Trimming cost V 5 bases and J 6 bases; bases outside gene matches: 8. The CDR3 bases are TGTGCCAGCAGCCATTCATCGGGACAGGATGGCTACACCTTC. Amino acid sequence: CASSHSSGQDGYTF.

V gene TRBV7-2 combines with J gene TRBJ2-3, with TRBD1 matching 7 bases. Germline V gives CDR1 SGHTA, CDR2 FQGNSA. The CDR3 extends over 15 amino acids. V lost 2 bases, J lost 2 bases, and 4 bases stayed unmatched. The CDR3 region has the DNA TGTGCCAGCAGCTTAAAGGGGGCAGACACAGATACGCAGTATTTT. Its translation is CASSLKGADTDTQYF.

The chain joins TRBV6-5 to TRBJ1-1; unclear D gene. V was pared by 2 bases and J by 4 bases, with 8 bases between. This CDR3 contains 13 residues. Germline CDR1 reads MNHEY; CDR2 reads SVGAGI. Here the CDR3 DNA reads TGTGCCAGCAGTTACAGGGCGGGCACTGAAGCTTTCTTT. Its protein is CASSYRAGTEAFF.

The CDR3 nucleotides read TGTGCCAGCAGACCAGGGGGACGGCCCCATACGCAGTATTTT. This translates into CASRPGGRPHTQYF. The rearrangement uses TRBV6-5 and TRBJ2-3, with TRBD1 matching over 7 bases. Trimming took 6 bases from V and 7 from J; bases not matched to a gene: 10. CDR1 MNHEY and CDR2 SVGAGI come from the germline V gene. This CDR3 has 14 residues.

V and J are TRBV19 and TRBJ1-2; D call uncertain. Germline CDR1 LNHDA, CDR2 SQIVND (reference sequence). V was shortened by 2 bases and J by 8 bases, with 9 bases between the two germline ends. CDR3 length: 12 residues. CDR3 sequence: CASSIKVGGYTF. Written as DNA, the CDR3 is TGTGCCAGTAGTATAAAGGTGGGCGGCTACACCTTC.

The DNA for the CDR3 is TGTGCCATCGTCGCGGAACCCGCTAACTATGGCTACACCTTC. This codes for CAIVAEPANYGYTF. The chain has TRBV10-3 and TRBJ1-2; unclear D gene. From germline, CDR1 is ENHRY and CDR2 SYGVKD. CDR3 length equals 14 residues. Trimming took off 8 bases at V and 0 bases at J, with 13 bases between the two ends.

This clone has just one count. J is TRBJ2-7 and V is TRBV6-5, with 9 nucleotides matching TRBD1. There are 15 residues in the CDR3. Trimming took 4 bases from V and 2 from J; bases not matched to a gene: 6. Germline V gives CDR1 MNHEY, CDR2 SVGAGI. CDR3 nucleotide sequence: TGTGCCAGCAGTTCCACGACAGGGGGGGCCTACGAGCAGTACTTC. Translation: CASSSTTGGAYEQYF.

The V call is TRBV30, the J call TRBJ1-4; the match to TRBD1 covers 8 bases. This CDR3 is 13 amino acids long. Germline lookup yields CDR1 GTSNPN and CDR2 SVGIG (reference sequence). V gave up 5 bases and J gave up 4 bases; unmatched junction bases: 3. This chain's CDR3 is CAWEQGVNEKLFF. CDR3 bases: TGTGCCTGGGAACAGGGGGTTAATGAAAAACTGTTTTTT.